This TCR beta chain was sequenced for a study of T cell responses to AZD1222 COVID-19 vaccine. Points from the study as a whole: Mostly white British, mostly female donors; authors suggested clonal diversity may be underestimated. There were vaccine-associated CD4 TCRs across spike, dominant at 160-218 and 743-854.

The CDR3 has 14 amino acids. V was shortened by 2 bases and J by 7 bases, with 14 bases between the two germline ends. Germline CDR1 reads SGHTA; CDR2 reads FQGNSA. The protocol was immunoSEQ multiplex PCR, while the TCRdb copy is restricted to in-frame clones and leaves out a portion. The repertoire holds around 140,000 clones, with over 75% as singletons. With respect to this clone: The antigen is undetermined.

Sequences were derived from peripheral blood, sampled on day 0 of AZD1222 vaccination. This clonotype originated in an adult in good health. This rearrangement joins TRBV7-2 to TRBJ1-2; D may be TRBD1 (5 bases). In nucleotides, the CDR3 is TGTGCCAGCAGCTTATTGGGGGGGGATGGTGGCTACACCTTC. Its protein is CASSLLGGDGGYTF.